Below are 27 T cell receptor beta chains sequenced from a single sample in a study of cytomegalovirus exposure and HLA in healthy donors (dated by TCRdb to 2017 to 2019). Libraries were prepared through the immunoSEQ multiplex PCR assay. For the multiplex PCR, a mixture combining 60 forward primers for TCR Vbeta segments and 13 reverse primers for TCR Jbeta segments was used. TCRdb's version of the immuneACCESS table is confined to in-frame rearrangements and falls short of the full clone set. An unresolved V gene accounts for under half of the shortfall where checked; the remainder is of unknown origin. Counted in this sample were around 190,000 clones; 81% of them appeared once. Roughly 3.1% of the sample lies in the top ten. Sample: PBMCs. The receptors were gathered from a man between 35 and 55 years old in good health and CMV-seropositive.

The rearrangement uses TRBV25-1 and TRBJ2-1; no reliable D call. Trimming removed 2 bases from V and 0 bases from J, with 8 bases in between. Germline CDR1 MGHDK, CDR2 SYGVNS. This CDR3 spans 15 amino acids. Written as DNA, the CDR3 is TGTGCCAGCAGTGAACCGGCAGGCTCCTACAATGAGCAGTTCTTC. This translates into CASSEPAGSYNEQFF.

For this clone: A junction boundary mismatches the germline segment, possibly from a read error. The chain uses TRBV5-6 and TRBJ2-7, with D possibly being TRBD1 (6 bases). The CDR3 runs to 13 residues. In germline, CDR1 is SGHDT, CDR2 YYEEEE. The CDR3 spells CASSLGGQFEQCF. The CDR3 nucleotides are TGTGCCAGCAGCTTGGGCGGACAGTTTGAGCAGTGCTTC.

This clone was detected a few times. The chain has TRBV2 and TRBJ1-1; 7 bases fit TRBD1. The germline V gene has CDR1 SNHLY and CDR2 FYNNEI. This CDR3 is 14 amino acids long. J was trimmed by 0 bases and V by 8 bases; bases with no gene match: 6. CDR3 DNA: TGTGCCAGCCGCGGGACAGCCATGAACACTGAAGCTTTCTTT. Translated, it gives CASRGTAMNTEAFF.

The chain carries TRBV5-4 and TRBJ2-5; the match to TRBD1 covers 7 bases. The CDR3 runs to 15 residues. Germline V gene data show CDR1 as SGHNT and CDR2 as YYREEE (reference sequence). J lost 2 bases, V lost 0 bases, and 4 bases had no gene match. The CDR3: CASSLGQGYQETQYF. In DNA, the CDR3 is TGTGCCAGCAGCTTGGGACAGGGATATCAAGAGACCCAGTACTTC.

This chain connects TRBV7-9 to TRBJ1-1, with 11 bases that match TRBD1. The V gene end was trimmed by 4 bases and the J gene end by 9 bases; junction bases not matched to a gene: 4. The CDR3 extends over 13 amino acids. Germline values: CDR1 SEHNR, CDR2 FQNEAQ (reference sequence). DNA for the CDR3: TGTGCCAGCAGCTCAGGACAGGGGGCGAAAGCTTTCTTT. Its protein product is CASSSGQGAKAFF.

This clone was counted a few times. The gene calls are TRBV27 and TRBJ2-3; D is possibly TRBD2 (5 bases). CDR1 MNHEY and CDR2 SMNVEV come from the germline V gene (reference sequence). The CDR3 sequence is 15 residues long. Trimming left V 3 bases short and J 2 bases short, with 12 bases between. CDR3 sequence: CASSFGLGPTDTQYF. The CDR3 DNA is TGTGCCAGCAGTTTCGGACTGGGCCCCACAGATACGCAGTATTTT.

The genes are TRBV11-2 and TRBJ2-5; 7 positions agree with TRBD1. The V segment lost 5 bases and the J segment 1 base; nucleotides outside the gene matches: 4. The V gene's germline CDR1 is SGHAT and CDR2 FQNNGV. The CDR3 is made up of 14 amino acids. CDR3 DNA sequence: TGTGCCAGCAGCCCGGGACAGCCCCAAGAGACCCAGTACTTC. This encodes CASSPGQPQETQYF.

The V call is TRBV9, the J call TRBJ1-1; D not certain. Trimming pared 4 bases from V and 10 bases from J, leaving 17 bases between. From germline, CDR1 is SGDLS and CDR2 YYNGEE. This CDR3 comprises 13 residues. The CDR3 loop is CASSPAGSPRAFF. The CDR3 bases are TGTGCCAGCAGCCCAGCAGGTTCACCTCGAGCTTTCTTT.

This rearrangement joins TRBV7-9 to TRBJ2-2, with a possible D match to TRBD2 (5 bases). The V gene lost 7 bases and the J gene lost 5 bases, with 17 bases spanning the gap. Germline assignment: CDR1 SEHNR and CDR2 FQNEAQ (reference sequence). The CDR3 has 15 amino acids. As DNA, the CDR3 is TGTGCCAGCAAACCCCCCGGGATTGGGACCGGGGAGCTGTTTTTT. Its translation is CASKPPGIGTGELFF.

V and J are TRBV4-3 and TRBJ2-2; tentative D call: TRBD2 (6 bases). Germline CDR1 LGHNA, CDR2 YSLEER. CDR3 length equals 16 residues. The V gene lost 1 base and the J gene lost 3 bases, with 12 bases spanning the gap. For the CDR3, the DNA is TGCGCCAGCAGCCAAGTCGCTAGCGTCGACACCGGGGAGCTGTTTTTT. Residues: CASSQVASVDTGELFF.

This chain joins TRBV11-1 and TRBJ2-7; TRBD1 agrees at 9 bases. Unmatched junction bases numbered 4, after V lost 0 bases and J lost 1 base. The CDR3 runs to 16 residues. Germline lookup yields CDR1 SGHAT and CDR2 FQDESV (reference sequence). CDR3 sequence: CASSLALGQGSYEQYF. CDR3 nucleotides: TGTGCCAGCAGCTTAGCGCTTGGACAGGGGTCCTACGAGCAGTACTTC.

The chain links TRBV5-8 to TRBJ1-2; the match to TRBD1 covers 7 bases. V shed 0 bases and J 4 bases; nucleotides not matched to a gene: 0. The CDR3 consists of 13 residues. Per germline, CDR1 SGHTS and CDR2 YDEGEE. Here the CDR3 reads CASSLDRGYGYTF. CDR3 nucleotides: TGTGCCAGCAGCTTGGACAGGGGCTATGGCTACACCTTC.

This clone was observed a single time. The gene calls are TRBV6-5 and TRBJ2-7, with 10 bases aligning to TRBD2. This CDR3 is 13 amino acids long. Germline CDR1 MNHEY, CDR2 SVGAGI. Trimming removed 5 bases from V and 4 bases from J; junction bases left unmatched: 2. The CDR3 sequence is CASSSGGEYEQYF. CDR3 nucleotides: TGTGCCAGCAGTAGCGGGGGGGAGTACGAGCAGTACTTC.

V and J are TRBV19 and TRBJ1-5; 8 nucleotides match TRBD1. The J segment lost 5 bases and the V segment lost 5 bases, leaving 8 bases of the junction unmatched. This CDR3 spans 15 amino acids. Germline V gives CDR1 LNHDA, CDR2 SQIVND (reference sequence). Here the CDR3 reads CASSFGTGSYQPQHF. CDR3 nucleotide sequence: TGTGCCAGTAGTTTTGGGACAGGTTCTTATCAGCCCCAGCATTTT. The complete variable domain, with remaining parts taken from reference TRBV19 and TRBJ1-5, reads DGGITQSPKYLFRKEGQNVTLSCEQNLNHDAMYWYRQDPGQGLRLIYYSQIVNDFQKGDIAEGYSVSREKKESFPLTVTSAQKNPTAFYLCASSFGTGSYQPQHFGDGTRLSIL.

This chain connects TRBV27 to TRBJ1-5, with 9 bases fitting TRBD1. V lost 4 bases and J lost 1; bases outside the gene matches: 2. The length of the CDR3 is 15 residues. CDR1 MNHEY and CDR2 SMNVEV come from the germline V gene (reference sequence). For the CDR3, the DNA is TGTGCCAGCAGTTGGGACAGGGCGAGCAATCAGCCCCAGCATTTT. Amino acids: CASSWDRASNQPQHF.

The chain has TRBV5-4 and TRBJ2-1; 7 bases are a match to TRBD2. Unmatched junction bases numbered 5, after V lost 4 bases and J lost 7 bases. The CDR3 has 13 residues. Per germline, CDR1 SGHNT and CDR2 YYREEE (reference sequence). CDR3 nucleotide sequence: TGTGCCAGCAGCCCGGGAGGAGAGAATGAGCAGTTCTTC. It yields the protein CASSPGGENEQFF.

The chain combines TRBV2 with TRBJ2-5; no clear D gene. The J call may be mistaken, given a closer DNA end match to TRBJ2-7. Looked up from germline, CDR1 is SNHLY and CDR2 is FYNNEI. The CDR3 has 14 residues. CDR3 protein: CASSEEREGHEQYF. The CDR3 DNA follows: TGTGCCAGCAGTGAGGAGCGCGAAGGTCACGAGCAGTACTTC.

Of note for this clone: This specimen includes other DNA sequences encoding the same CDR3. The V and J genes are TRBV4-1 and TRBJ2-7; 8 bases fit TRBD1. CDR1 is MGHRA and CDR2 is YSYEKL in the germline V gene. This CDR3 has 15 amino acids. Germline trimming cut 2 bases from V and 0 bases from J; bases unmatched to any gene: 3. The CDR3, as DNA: TGCGCCAGCAGCCAAAGGACAGGGAGCTCCTACGAGCAGTACTTC. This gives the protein CASSQRTGSSYEQYF.

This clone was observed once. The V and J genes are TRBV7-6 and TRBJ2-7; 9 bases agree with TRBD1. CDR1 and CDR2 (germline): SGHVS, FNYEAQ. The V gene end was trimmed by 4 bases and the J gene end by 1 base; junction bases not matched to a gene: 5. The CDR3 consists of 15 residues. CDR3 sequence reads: CASSYGTGLSYEQYF. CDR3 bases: TGTGCCAGCAGCTACGGGACAGGGCTTTCCTACGAGCAGTACTTC.

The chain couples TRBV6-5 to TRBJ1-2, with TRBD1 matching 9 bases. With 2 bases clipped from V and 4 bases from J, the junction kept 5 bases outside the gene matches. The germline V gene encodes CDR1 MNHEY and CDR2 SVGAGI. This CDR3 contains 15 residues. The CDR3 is CASSYRRTGAYGYTF. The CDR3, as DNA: TGTGCCAGCAGTTACCGACGGACAGGGGCCTATGGCTACACCTTC.

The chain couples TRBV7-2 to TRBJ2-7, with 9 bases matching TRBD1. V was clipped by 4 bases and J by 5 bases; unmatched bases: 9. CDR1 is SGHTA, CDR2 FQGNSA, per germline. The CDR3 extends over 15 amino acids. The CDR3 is CASSSHPGQGDEQYF. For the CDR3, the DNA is TGTGCCAGCAGCTCTCACCCGGGACAGGGTGACGAGCAGTACTTC. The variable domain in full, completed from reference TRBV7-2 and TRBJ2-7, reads GAGVSQSPSNKVTEKGKDVELRCDPISGHTALYWYRQSLGQGLEFLIYFQGNSAPDKSGLPSDRFSAERTGGSVSTLTIQRTQQEDSAVYLCASSSHPGQGDEQYFGPGTRLTVT.

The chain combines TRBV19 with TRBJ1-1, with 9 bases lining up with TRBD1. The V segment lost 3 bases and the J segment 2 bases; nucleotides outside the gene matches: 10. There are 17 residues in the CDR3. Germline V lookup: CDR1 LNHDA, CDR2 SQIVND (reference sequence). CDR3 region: CASSIKSRDRVNTEAFF. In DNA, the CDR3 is TGTGCCAGTAGTATCAAAAGTCGGGACAGGGTCAACACTGAAGCTTTCTTT.

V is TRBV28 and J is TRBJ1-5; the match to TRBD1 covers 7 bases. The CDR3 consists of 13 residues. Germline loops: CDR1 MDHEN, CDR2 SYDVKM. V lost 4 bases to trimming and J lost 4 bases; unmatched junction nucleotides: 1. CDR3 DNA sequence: TGTGCCAGCAGTTGGGACAGTAATCAGCCCCAGCATTTT. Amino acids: CASSWDSNQPQHF.

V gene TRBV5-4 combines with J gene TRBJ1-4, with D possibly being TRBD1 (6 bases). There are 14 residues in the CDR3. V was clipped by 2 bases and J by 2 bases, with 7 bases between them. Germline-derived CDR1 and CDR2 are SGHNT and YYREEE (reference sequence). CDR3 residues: CASSFRGTNEKLFF. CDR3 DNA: TGTGCCAGCAGCTTCAGGGGCACTAATGAAAAACTGTTTTTT.

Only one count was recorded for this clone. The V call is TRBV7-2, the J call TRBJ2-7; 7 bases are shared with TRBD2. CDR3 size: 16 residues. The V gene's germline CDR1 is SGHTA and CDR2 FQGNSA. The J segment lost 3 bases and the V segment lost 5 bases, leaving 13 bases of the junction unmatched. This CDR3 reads CASSPPGRDSFYEQYF. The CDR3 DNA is TGTGCCAGCAGCCCTCCGGGGAGGGATTCTTTCTACGAGCAGTACTTC.

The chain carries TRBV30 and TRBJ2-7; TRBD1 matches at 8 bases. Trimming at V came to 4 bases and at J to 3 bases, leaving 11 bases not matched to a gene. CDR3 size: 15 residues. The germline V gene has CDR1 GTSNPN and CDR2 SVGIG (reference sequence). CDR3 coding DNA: TGTGCCTGGAATACCTGGACAGGGAAAAACTACGAGCAGTACTTC. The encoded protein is CAWNTWTGKNYEQYF.

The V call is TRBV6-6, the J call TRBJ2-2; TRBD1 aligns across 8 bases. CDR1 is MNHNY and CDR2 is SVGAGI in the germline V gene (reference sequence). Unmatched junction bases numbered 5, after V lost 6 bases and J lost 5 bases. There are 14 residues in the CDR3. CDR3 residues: CASRGTGGTGELFF. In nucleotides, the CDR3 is TGTGCCAGCAGGGGGACAGGAGGTACCGGGGAGCTGTTTTTT.